This TCR beta chain is drawn from a study of control samples from healthy donors and cancer patients. V was trimmed by 5 bases and J by 5 bases, leaving 12 bases between them. This CDR3 comprises 13 residues. The protocol was immunoSEQ multiplex PCR, while the TCRdb copy is restricted to in-frame clones and leaves out a portion. Of 70,000 to 90,000 clones in the sample, about 94% were seen once. This clone was found once. The sequenced sample was blood. The TCR was taken from a woman younger than 30 in good health. This chain joins TRBV12-3 or TRBV12-4 and TRBJ1-1, with a possible D match to TRBD1 (6 bases). CDR3 DNA: TGTGCCAGCAGTAAACAGGGTGTAACTGAAGCTTTCTTT. Translated, it gives CASSKQGVTEAFF.